What follows is one T cell receptor (beta chain) and its context. The sample comes from a study of blood T cell repertoires in COVID-19. Turning to the study itself: Spain, Italy and the United States supplied samples that represented acute and convalescent COVID-19. The cDNA or gDNA used as material had been derived from T cells, B-cell-depleted T cells, or PBMCs.

Original methodology: Estimated nucleated cell counts came from reference gene primer amplification. The assay was immunoSEQ multiplex PCR, and TCRdb's table has in-frame clones only and misses some. The V and J calls and clone size were taken over from that table, and D and trimming were inferred from the DNA. The table lists roughly 500,000 clones, roughly 89% of them singletons. The CDR3 is 15 amino acids. The germline gives CDR1 SGHKS, CDR2 YYEKEE (reference sequence). J was trimmed by 4 bases and V by 5 bases; bases with no gene match: 5. Patients from Seattle were sampled longitudinally, starting during active infection.

The sequenced sample was peripheral blood. The rearrangement uses TRBV5-5 and TRBJ2-1; 11 bases map to TRBD2. The clonotype was recovered from a young man with COVID-19, enrolled during active disease. The CDR3: CASSWTSGQYNEQFF. The CDR3 DNA follows: TGTGCCAGCAGTTGGACTAGCGGGCAATACAATGAGCAGTTCTTC. Full variable domain (rest looked up from reference TRBV5-5 and TRBJ2-1): DAGVTQSPTHLIKTRGQQVTLRCSPISGHKSVSWYQQVLGQGPQFIFQYYEKEERGRGNFPDRFSARQFPNYSSELNVNALLLGDSALYLCASSWTSGQYNEQFFGPGTRLTVL.